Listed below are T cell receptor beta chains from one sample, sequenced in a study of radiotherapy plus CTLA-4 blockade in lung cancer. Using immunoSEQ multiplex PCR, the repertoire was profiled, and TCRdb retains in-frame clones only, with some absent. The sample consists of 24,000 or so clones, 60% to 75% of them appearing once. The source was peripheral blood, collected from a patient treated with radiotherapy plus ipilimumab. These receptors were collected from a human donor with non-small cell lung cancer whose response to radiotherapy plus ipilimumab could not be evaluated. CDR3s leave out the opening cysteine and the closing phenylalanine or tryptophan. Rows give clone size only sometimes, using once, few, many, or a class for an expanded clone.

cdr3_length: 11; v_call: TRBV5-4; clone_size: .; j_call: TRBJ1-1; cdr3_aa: ASSPKTTTEAF
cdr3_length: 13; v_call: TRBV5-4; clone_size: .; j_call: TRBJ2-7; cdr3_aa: ASSWVGSGKSEQY
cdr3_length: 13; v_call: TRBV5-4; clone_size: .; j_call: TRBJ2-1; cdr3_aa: ASSSGTSGNNEQF
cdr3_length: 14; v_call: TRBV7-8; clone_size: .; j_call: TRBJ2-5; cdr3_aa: ASSSGSGRGQETQY
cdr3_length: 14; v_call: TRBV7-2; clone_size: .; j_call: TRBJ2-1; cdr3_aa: ASSFSGTSSYNEQF
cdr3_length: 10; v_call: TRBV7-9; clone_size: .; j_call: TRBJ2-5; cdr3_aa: ASNVWGGEQY
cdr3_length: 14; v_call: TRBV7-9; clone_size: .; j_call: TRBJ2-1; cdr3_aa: ASSATGTSGRNEQF
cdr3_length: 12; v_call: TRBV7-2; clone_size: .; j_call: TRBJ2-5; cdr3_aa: ASSFAGQKETQY
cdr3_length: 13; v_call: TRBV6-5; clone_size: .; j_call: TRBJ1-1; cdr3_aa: ASSPQGQLNTEAF
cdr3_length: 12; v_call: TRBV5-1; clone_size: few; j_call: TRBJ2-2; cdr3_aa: ASSKDRGTGELF
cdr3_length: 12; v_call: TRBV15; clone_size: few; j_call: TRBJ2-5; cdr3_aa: ATSRAWAAETQY
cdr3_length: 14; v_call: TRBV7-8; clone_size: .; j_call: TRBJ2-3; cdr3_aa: ASSSPARASTDTQY
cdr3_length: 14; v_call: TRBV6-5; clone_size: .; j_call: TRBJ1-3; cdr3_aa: ASSYSMQGGGNTIY
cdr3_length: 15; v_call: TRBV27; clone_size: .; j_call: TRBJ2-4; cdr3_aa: ASSLTSGSLSKNIQY
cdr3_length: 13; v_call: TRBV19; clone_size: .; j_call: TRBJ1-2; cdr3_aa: ASMTGQPINYGYT
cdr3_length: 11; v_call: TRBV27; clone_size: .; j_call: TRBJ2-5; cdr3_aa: ASSLGGSETQY
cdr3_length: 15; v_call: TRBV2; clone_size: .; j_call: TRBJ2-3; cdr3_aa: ASSEARAGGQRDTQY
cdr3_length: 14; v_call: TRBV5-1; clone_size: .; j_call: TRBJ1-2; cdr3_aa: ASSADGQGRNYGYT
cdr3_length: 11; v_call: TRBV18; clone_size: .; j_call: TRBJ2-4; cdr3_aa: ASSRGADFIQY
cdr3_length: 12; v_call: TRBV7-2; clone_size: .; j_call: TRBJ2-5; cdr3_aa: ASRPTGLRETQY
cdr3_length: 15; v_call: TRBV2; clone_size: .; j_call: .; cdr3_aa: ASSAGTGDVWNYEQY
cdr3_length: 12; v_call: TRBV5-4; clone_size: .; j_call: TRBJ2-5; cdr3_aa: ASSLGQLQETQY
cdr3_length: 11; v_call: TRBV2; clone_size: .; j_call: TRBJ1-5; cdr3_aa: ASSENSNQPQH
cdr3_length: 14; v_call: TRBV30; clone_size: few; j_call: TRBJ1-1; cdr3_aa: AWRSNGFVGSTEAF
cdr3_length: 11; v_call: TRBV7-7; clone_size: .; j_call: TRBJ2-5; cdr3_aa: ASSLQVLETQY
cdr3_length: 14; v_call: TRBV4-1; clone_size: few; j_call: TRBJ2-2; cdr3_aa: ASSQDRTGARGELF
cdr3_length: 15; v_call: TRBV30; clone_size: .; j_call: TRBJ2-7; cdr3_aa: AWSWGGLAGLSYEQY
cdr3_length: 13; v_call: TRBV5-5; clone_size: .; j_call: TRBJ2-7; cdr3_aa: ASSQLAGEGYEQY
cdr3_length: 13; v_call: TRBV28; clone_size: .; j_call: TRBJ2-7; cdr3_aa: ASSARDRSSYEQY
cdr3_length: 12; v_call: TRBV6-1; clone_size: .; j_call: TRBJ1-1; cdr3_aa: ASSENLLNTEAF
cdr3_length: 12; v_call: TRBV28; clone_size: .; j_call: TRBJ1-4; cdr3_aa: ASSLGGLGEKLF
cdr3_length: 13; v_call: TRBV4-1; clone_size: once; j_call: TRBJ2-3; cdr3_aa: ASSLSGRITDTQY
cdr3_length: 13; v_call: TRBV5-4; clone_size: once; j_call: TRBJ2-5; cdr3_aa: ASSREAGPQETQY
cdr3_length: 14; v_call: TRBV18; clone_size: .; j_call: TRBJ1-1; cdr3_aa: ASSTKPTGRDTEAF
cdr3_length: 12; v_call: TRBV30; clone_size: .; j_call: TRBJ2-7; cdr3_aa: AWNAMGNVKEQY
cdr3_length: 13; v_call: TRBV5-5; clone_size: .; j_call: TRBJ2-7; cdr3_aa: ASSLGGSGSYEQY
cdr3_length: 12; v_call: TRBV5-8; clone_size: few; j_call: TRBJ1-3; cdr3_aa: ASNAGAIRNTIY
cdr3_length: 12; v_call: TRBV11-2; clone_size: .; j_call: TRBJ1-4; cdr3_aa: ASSLDPGDEKLF
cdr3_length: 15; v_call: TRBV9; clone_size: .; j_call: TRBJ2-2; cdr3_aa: ASSVVSGLGPTGELF
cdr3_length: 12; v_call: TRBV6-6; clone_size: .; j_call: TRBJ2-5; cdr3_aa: ASSYPGQSDTQY
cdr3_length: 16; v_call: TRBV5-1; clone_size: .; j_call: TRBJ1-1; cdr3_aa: ASSFLSLTGTGYTEAF
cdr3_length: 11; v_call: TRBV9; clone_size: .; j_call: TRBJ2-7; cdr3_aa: ASSGDRGREQY
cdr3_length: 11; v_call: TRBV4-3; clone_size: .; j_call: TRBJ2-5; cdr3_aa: ASSPDFQETQY
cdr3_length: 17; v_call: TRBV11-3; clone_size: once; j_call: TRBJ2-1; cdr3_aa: ASSFTGTGLRSSYNEQF
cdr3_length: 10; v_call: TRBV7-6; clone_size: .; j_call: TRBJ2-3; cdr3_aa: ASSRMEDTQY
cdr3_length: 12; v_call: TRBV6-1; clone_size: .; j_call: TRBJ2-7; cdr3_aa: ASRQAGRGYEQY
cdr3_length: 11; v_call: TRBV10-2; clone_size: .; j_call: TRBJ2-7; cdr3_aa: ASGGGWEYEQY
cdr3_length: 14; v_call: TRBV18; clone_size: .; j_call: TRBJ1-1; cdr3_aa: ASSPRDRGLNTEAF
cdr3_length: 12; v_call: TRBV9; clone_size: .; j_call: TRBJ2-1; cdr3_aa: ASSVLAELNEQF
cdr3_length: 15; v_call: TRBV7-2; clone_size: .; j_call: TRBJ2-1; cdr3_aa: ASSPDRGTSGYNEQF
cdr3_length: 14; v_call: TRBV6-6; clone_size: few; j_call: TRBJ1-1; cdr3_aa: ASSKPGQGLNTEAF
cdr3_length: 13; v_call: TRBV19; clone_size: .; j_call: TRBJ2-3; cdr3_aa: ASSIRGESTDTQY